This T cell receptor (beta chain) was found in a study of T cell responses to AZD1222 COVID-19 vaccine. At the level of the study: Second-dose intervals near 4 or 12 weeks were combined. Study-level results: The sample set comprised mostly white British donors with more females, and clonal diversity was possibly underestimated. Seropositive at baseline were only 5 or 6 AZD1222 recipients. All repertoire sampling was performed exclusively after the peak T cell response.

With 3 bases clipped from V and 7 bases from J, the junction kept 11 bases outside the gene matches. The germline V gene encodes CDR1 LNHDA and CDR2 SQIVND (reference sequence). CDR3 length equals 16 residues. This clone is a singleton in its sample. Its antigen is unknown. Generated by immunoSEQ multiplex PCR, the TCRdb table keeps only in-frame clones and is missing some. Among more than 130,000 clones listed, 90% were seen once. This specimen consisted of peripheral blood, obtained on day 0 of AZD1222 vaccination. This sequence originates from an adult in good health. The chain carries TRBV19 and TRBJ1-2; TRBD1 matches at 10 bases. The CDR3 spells CASSISPGQGRSGYTF. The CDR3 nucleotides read TGTGCCAGTAGTATTTCACCGGGACAGGGGAGGTCTGGCTACACCTTC.